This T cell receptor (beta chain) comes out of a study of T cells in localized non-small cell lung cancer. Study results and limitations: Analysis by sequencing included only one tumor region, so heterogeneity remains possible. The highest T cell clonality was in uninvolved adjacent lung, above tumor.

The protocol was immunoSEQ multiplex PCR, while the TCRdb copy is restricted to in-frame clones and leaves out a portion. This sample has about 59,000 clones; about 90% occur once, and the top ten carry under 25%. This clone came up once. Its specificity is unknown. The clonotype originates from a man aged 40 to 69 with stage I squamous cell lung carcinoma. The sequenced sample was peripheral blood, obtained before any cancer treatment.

The CDR3 reads CASSPLQGQSSGNTIYF. CDR3 nucleotides: TGTGCCAGCTCACCACTGCAGGGACAGAGCTCTGGAAACACCATATATTTT. The chain carries TRBV18 and TRBJ1-3; 7 bases match TRBD1. The germline CDR1 and CDR2 sequences are KGHSH and LQKENI. V lost 1 base and J lost 0; bases outside the gene matches: 6. CDR3 length: 17 amino acids. Variable domain in full (rest from reference TRBV18 and TRBJ1-3): NAGVMQNPRHLVRRRGQEARLRCSPMKGHSHVYWYRQLPEEGLKFMVYLQKENIIDESGMPKERFSAEFPKEGPSILRIQQVVRGDSAAYFCASSPLQGQSSGNTIYFGEGSWLTVV.